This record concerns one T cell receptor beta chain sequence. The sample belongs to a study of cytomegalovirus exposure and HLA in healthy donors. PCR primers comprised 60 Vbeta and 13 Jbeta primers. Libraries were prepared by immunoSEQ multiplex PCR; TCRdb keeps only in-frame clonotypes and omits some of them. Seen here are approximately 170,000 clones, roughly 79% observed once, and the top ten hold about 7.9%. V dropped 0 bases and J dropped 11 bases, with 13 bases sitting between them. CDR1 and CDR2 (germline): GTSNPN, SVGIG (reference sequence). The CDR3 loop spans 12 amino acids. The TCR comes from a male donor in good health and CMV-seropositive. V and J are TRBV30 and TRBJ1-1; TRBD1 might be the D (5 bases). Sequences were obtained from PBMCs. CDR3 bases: TGTGCCTGGAGTGTGGAGTACCCAGGGGCTTTCTTT. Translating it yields CAWSVEYPGAFF.